The TCR beta chain under discussion was sequenced for a study of regulatory dendritic cells for organ transplantation. Assay: immunoSEQ multiplex PCR; the TCRdb copy retains only in-frame clones and omits some. The data contain about 21,000 clones, around 85% of them singletons. About this clone itself: Its antigen is still unknown.

Sorted subsets were CFSE-labeled and cultured less than six days with allogeneic dendritic cells. Trimming took off 0 bases at V and 7 bases at J, with 4 bases between the two ends. CDR1 SGDLS and CDR2 YYNGEE come from the germline V gene. This CDR3 comprises 12 residues. Material for sequencing was naive CD4+ T cells from blood cultured with regulatory dendritic cells. As for subset: CD45RA+ naive T cells. The receptor comes from a human donor in good health. The chain joins TRBV9 to TRBJ2-2; D is unclear. The CDR3, as DNA: TGTGCCAGCAGCGTAGTTTTCGGGGAGCTGTTTTTT. This sequence encodes CASSVVFGELFF.